This TCR beta chain was sequenced in a study of shared clonotypes between healthy human individuals (TCRdb year 2020). Regarding the study in general: The cohort comprised two women and a few men aged 18 to 49 years. For each donor, CD4 naive and CD4 memory were each run on three plates, CD8 naive on two plates, and CD8 memory on one plate. The study deeply sequenced blood TCR repertoires of five healthy adults to estimate repertoire size and the extent of clonotype sharing between individuals. Libraries were prepared and TCR repertoires were sequenced by different laboratories using diverse techniques, in order to increase sequencing depth and limit assay-specific biases. Each donor's leukapheresis produced roughly between about 0.8 and 8.9 billion PBMCs.

Healthy HIV-negative adults with no recently reported acute infections or vaccinations were included as donors. Every donor was a Caucasian adult residing in Nashville, Tennessee, USA. CD4+ T cells were enriched by magnetic negative selection, after which naive cells were positively selected on CD45RA and the negative fraction was taken as the memory subset. Blood was obtained by leukapheresis, after which PBMCs were separated by Ficoll-Histopaque density gradient centrifugation and cryopreserved in liquid nitrogen vapor phase. Analytical flow cytometry was used to check the purity and quantity of every magnetically sorted T cell population. Each sorted fraction had its genomic DNA isolated and then quantified by UV absorbance on a Nanodrop 2000c. According to the germline V gene, CDR1 reads SGHVS and CDR2 reads FQNEAQ. V gives up 0 bases and J gives up 4 bases, and the segment between their germline ends measures 6 bases. Spanning cysteine to phenylalanine, the CDR3 consists of 14 amino acids. Only the CDR3 part of the read is kept: 42 bases, read in frame from the first base.

Note on this clone: Which antigen it targets is not known. No much larger clonotype is one base removed from it; base qualities were not supplied.

TCR CDR3 regions were amplified from genomic DNA by multiplex PCR using the deep immunoSEQ assay. Genomic DNA extracted from each cell subset was distributed evenly over all wells of several immunoSEQ 96-well plates, and each plate served as one replicate. For sorted subsets, each replicate PCR was loaded with approximately 200 ng genomic DNA, equivalent to 25,000 to 35,000 T cell genomes. The purified libraries were quantified using a Qubit 3.0 fluorometer, sized with a Bioanalyzer 2100, and then quantified again using the KAPA Library Quantification kit. A separate single-read 150-cycle Illumina NextSeq 550 flow cell was used to sequence each immunoSEQ 96-well plate. In the source study's methods: The immunoSEQ output contained only junctional sequences without quality scores, so filtering could not match that applied to full-length reads. Sequences were annotated with PyIR, a Python wrapper for IgBLAST v1.9, using IMGT germline references to assign V/J genes and CDR3. Any read was removed if the V/J assignment was weak (E-value above 1e-6), the CDR3 was missing, or the read contained stop codons, out-of-frame junctions, or ambiguous translated residues. A V3J clonotype was defined by an identical inferred V gene, J gene, and CDR3 amino acid sequence. The percentage overlap between two repertoires was calculated by dividing the number of shared unique clonotypes by the size of the smaller repertoire. RTK rarefaction, the Chao1 estimator, and Recon v2.1 estimates of unobserved clonotypes were used to assess repertoire richness. Generation probabilities were computed with OLGA for all TCRbeta clonotypes obtained by the gDNA method from several donors. The table comes from immuneACCESS by way of TCRdb, which keeps in-frame sequences with V and J called. Part of the clones is missing from these tables; in studies checked, under half for an unresolved V gene and the rest for unknown reasons. The DNA gave D and trimming, while V, J and clone size come from that table. The sample records roughly 2,300,000 clones, about 90% of which are singletons. The ten largest clones capture approximately 0.39% of the sample.

The study at large found these results: Sampling was restricted to blood, and TCR repertoires in tissue are likely to differ from TCR repertoires in blood. Estimated clonotype richness was generally larger for naive than for memory subsets. Rarefaction of sorted-subset datasets indicated incomplete sequencing despite the large sequencing depth. Based on pairwise subsampling, the degree of clonotype sharing among donors was expected to be affected by sequencing depth. Sharing across a few donors was observed for 5% to 6.5% of naive CD4, about 3.2% of naive CD8, about 2.3% of memory CD4, and roughly 0.43% of memory CD8 clonotypes. Clonotypes shared by all four sorted-subset donors showed higher generation probabilities than non-shared clonotypes. The genetic and exposure-history diversity represented was limited by the small number of donors.

The chain uses TRBV7-8 and TRBJ2-2; the D gene identity is not certain. This TCR was sampled from a man aged 18 to 35 in good health. Some clones in this sample may be carry-over from other donors' samples. Sequencing was performed on naive CD4+ T cells from PBMCs. The intended sense of this specimen's cell subset or site label: CD45RA+ positively selected. CDR3 region: CASSLAQVTGELFF. The nucleotide sequence reads as follows: TGTGCCAGCAGCTTAGCGCAAGTCACCGGGGAGCTGTTTTTT.